The 14 T cell receptor beta chains below were found in one sample sequenced in a study of identical twins. One entry per CDR3 protein results from TCRdb running MiXCR on the 5' RACE reads. The sample has approximately 550,000 distinct CDR3 sequences, 20% to 25% seen once; the top ten hold more than 0.4%. These data were also reused for a study on yellow fever vaccine responses in identical twins.

The source material was CD4+ T cells sorted from blood. The receptors originated from a woman aged 18-35 years in good health.

This clonotype was detected a few times. This chain links TRBV12-3 or TRBV12-4 with TRBJ2-1; D gene ambiguous. The CDR3 totals 13 residues. Trimming pared 8 bases from V and 0 bases from J, leaving 8 bases between. CDR3 residues: CASQMSSYNEQFF. The DNA for the CDR3 is TGTGCCAGCCAAATGAGCTCCTACAATGAGCAGTTCTTC.

The CDR3 loop reads CASSYSTGGKTGELFF. In DNA form, the CDR3 reads TGTGCCAGCAGTTACTCGACGGGAGGGAAAACCGGGGAGCTGTTTTTT. The chain joins TRBV6-5 to TRBJ2-2; the match to TRBD2 covers 8 bases. V lost 0 bases and J lost 5; bases outside the gene matches: 5. The CDR3 has 16 amino acids. Germline-derived CDR1 and CDR2 are MNHEY and SVGAGI.

The V and J genes are TRBV7-9 and TRBJ1-2, with no clear D. This CDR3 comprises 14 residues. Trimming shortened V by 4 bases and J by 4 bases, and 13 bases separated the two germline ends. Looked up from germline, CDR1 is SEHNR and CDR2 is FQNEAQ (reference sequence). The CDR3 protein is CASSSGHWGYGYTF. The CDR3 nucleotides are TGTGCCAGCAGCTCCGGGCACTGGGGCTATGGCTACACCTTC.

To note about this clonotype: The junction does not match germline at one end; this may be a read error. The gene calls are TRBV28 and TRBJ2-7; a possible D gene is TRBD2 (5 bases). Looked up from germline, CDR1 is MDHEN and CDR2 is SYDVKM. The CDR3 covers 12 residues. The CDR3 DNA follows: TGTGCCAGCAGCAGCATGGAGGATCTTTTCTCCTTC. Translated, it gives CASSSMEDLFSF.

This clonotype was recorded a few times. CDR3 bases: TGCAGTGCTACCGCATACAATGAGCAGTTCTTC. The encoded protein is CSATAYNEQFF. The J gene is TRBJ2-1, the V gene TRBV20-1, with D hard to call. This CDR3 region has 11 residues. Germline CDR1 and CDR2: DFQATT and SNEGSKA (reference sequence). Trimming took off 4 bases at V and 4 bases at J, with 5 bases between the two ends.

This clonotype was found a few times. The V and J genes are TRBV28 and TRBJ1-1, with D possibly matching TRBD1 (5 bases). The CDR3 spans 12 residues. Germline V gives CDR1 MDHEN, CDR2 SYDVKM. The CDR3 sequence is CVTIERGTEAFF. In nucleotides, the CDR3 is TGTGTTACGATAGAGAGGGGCACTGAAGCTTTCTTT.

This clonotype was counted only a few times. The CDR3 coding sequence is TGCGCCAGCAGCTTGGGTGCGGGGGCACCTCAAGAGACCCAGTACTTC. This translates into CASSLGAGAPQETQYF. The chain combines TRBV5-1 with TRBJ2-5, with a weak D call TRBD2 (7 bases). CDR1 is SGHRS and CDR2 is YFSETQ in the germline V gene. Trimming stripped 0 bases from V and 2 bases from J, with 14 bases between. This CDR3 is built from 16 residues.

The rearrangement uses TRBV11-3 and TRBJ2-3, with D maybe TRBD2 (5 bases). Germline V lookup: CDR1 SGHNT, CDR2 YENEEA. The CDR3 has 17 amino acids. Trimming removed 0 bases from V and 2 bases from J, with 15 bases in between. Written as DNA, the CDR3 is TGTGCCAGCAGCTTAGATTCGAGGGTGGTGACCACAGATACGCAGTATTTT. Protein product: CASSLDSRVVTTDTQYF. The full variable domain, in which reference TRBV11-3 and TRBJ2-3 provide the parts outside the CDR3, is EAGVVQSPRYKIIEKKQPVAFWCNPISGHNTLYWYLQNLGQGPELLIRYENEEAVDDSQLPKDRFSAERLKGVDSTLKIQPAELGDSAVYLCASSLDSRVVTTDTQYFGPGTRLTVL.

The gene calls are TRBV4-2 and TRBJ2-5, with 13 positions matching TRBD2. The germline V gene has CDR1 LGHNA and CDR2 YNFKEQ. The CDR3 is 19 residues long. V shed 3 bases and J 0 bases; nucleotides not matched to a gene: 10. The CDR3 spells CASSHHGLAGASYQETQYF. CDR3 in DNA: TGTGCCAGCAGCCATCACGGACTAGCGGGGGCCTCGTACCAAGAGACCCAGTACTTC.

The chain has TRBV3-1 and TRBJ2-1; D ambiguous. Per the germline V gene, CDR1 is LGHDT and CDR2 is YNNKEL (reference sequence). The germline V and J ends were trimmed by 5 bases and 9 bases, with 8 bases remaining between them. There are 11 residues in the CDR3. In nucleotides, the CDR3 is TGTGCCAGCAGCTACATGAGTGAGCAGTTCTTC. It is translated as CASSYMSEQFF.

The CDR3 nucleotides are TGCGCCAGCAGCATCAGGGGACCCGCGAACACCGGGGAGCTGTTTTTT. Encoded protein: CASSIRGPANTGELFF. The rearrangement joins TRBV5-1 to TRBJ2-2, with TRBD1 as a possible D gene (6 bases). Trimming pared 4 bases from V and 0 bases from J, leaving 13 bases between. Germline assignment: CDR1 SGHRS and CDR2 YFSETQ. The CDR3 has 16 amino acids.

Only a few counts were recorded for this clonotype. The chain employs TRBV12-3 or TRBV12-4 and TRBJ2-3, with TRBD2 matching over 16 bases. With 6 bases clipped from V and 7 bases from J, the junction kept 7 bases outside the gene matches. The CDR3 consists of 16 residues. The CDR3 region is CASSPGLAGGSNTQYF. Written as DNA, the CDR3 is TGTGCCAGCAGCCCGGGACTAGCGGGAGGGTCGAATACGCAGTATTTT.

The chain combines TRBV18 with TRBJ1-5, with a weak D call TRBD1 (5 bases). The germline gives CDR1 KGHSH, CDR2 LQKENI. Trimming stripped 3 bases from V and 7 bases from J, with 10 bases between. The length of the CDR3 is 13 residues. The CDR3 DNA is TGTGCCAGCTCACCCGGGACCGGGCAGCCCCAGCATTTT. It translates to CASSPGTGQPQHF.

V gene TRBV11-2 combines with J gene TRBJ2-2, with a tentative D call TRBD2 (5 bases). CDR3 size: 16 residues. Germline values: CDR1 SGHAT, CDR2 FQNNGV. V lost 6 bases to trimming and J lost 5 bases, with 19 bases between them. The DNA for the CDR3 is TGTGCCAGCAGACCGATGGAACTAGGCGGTACCGGGGAGCTGTTTTTT. It is translated as CASRPMELGGTGELFF. Full variable domain (rest looked up from reference TRBV11-2 and TRBJ2-2): EAGVAQSPRYKIIEKRQSVAFWCNPISGHATLYWYQQILGQGPKLLIQFQNNGVVDDSQLPKDRFSAERLKGVDSTLKIQPAKLEDSAVYLCASRPMELGGTGELFFGEGSRLTVL.